The entry that follows covers one T cell receptor beta chain sequence. Antigen unknown. Libraries of TRB cDNA were made by 5' RACE and carried UMIs. Using the 5' RACE reads, TCRdb records one entry per CDR3 protein without DNA. The specimen's table records 6,000 to 8,500 distinct CDR3 sequences. The data were taken from a study of CXCR3-negative and CXCR3-positive naive CD8 T cells. Study-level results: Memory cells differed in TRBV-TRBJ usage, but naive CXCR3-negative and CXCR3-positive cells had similar usage. Memory CD8+ cells had much lower diversity, and both naive subsets had comparably high diversity. Hydrophobicity was higher for TRB CDR3s found in CXCR3-positive naive cells than in CXCR3-negative naive cells.

The CDR3 consists of 15 residues. The germline gives CDR1 SGHRS, CDR2 YFSETQ. Naive CD8+ T cells displayed a CD45RO-CCR7+CD27+CD95- phenotype. The chain is built from TRBV5-1 and TRBJ2-5; the TCRdb call, TRBD1, lacks DNA for checking. Source material: naive CXCR3- CD8+ T cells from blood. As to subset: CD45RO-CCR7+CD27+CD95- naive CD8+ T cells lacking CXCR3 (TNR3-). The receptor comes from a human donor in good health. Some clones in this sample may be carry-over from other donors' samples. CDR3 amino acids: CASSLGQGALETQYF.